These 8 T cell receptor beta chains originate from one sample sequenced in a study of control samples from healthy donors and cancer patients. Profiled with immunoSEQ multiplex PCR; TCRdb holds only in-frame clones, not every one. The table has about 28,000 clones, around nine tenths seen once. The source material was PBMCs. The receptor source for this set is a woman in her 40s with lung cancer.

V and J are TRBV2 and TRBJ2-3; D might be TRBD1 or TRBD2, each matching 5 bases. Trimming left V 2 bases short and J 2 bases short, with 11 bases between. This CDR3 region has 15 residues. Germline V CDR1 and CDR2: SNHLY, FYNNEI. The CDR3 loop is CASSESGLLTDTQYF. As DNA, the CDR3 is TGTGCCAGCAGTGAATCGGGGCTTCTCACAGATACGCAGTATTTT.

V and J are TRBV3-1 (or the pseudogene TRBV3-2) and TRBJ1-1; D remains unclear. The length of the CDR3 is 13 residues. V dropped 1 base and J dropped 1 base, with 4 bases sitting between them. Per the germline V gene, CDR1 is LGHDT and CDR2 is YNNKEL (reference sequence). CDR3 amino acids: CASSQGSNTEAFF. The DNA of the CDR3 is TGTGCCAGCAGCCAAGGTTCGAACACTGAAGCTTTCTTT.

The V call is TRBV5-8, the J call TRBJ2-2; D is uncertain. This CDR3 is built from 15 residues. Between the trimmed V and J ends, which lost 5 bases and 4 bases, there was a span of 15 bases. Germline loops: CDR1 SGHTS, CDR2 YDEGEE. The chain's CDR3 is CASRRVSEATGELFF. In DNA, the CDR3 is TGTGCCAGCAGGCGAGTGTCAGAAGCCACCGGGGAGCTGTTTTTT.

This clone was counted a single time. The rearrangement joins TRBV28 to TRBJ1-2; D is perhaps TRBD1 (5 bases). The CDR3 length is 13 residues. CDR1 and CDR2 from the germline V gene are MDHEN and SYDVKM. Trimming left V 7 bases short and J 6 bases short, with 15 bases between. CDR3 loop: CASTSGTRDGYTF. The CDR3 bases are TGTGCCAGCACCTCCGGGACGAGAGATGGCTACACCTTC.

This sequence joins TRBV7-2 and TRBJ1-3; 9 bases are shared with TRBD1. The germline CDR1 and CDR2 sequences are SGHTA and FQGNSA. V lost 1 base to trimming and J lost 7 bases; unmatched junction nucleotides: 8. The CDR3 has 16 residues. The CDR3 reads CASSLGGTGPKNTIYF. The DNA of the CDR3 is TGTGCCAGCAGCTTAGGTGGGACAGGGCCGAAGAACACCATATATTTT.

The CDR3 DNA follows: TGTGCCAGCAGTTCACCCGGGACAGGGGTCACCGGGGAGCTGTTTTTT. Encoded protein: CASSSPGTGVTGELFF. The rearrangement uses TRBV28 and TRBJ2-2, with 10 bases that match TRBD1. Germline CDR1 is MDHEN and CDR2 is SYDVKM. CDR3 length: 16 amino acids. V lost 4 bases to trimming and J lost 4 bases; unmatched junction nucleotides: 6.

The chain joins TRBV5-6 to TRBJ1-1; no definite D call. CDR1 and CDR2 from the germline V gene are SGHDT and YYEEEE. The V end lost 0 bases, the J end lost 4 bases, and 4 bases lay between the germline ends. This CDR3 region has 12 residues. The CDR3 DNA reads TGTGCCAGCAGCTTGGAGCGCACTGAAGCTTTCTTT. Translating gives CASSLERTEAFF.

CDR3 in DNA: TGTGCCAGCAGTGAAGGGGGAAATGGCTACACCTTC. This translates into CASSEGGNGYTF. V and J are TRBV6-1 and TRBJ1-2; D is uncertain. The CDR3 contains 12 residues. Looked up from germline, CDR1 is MNHNS and CDR2 is SASEGT. The V and J ends lost 1 base and 6 bases respectively, with 6 bases between them.